This record looks at one T cell receptor (beta chain) sequence and its context. Via MiXCR, TCRdb re-called the reads, giving one row per CDR3 protein. Of around 630,000 distinct CDR3 sequences listed, 24% are singletons. This sample is drawn from a study of T cell repertoires in cytomegalovirus infection. The clonotype comes from a human donor in good health (CMV status not recorded). Some clones in this sample may be carry-over from other donors' samples. The sample comprised CD8+ T cells from PBMCs.

The CDR3 DNA reads TGTGCCAGTGGGGGGGGGCCTTACAATGAGCAGTTCTTC. It yields the protein CASGGGPYNEQFF. V usage is TRBV4-2 and J usage is TRBJ2-1; possible D gene TRBD2, 7 bases. V dropped 9 bases and J dropped 4 bases, with 13 bases sitting between them. The CDR3 has 13 residues. In germline, CDR1 is LGHNA, CDR2 YNFKEQ.